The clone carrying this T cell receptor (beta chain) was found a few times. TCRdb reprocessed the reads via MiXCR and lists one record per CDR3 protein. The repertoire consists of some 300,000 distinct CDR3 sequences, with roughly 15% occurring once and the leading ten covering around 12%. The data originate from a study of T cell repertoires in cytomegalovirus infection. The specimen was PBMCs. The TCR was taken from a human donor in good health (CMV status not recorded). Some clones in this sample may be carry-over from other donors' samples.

CDR3 sequence: CASSMQSNQPQHF. The CDR3 DNA follows: TGTGCCAGTAGTATGCAGAGCAATCAGCCCCAGCATTTT. The gene calls are TRBV19 and TRBJ1-5; D uncertain. Trimming shortened V by 3 bases and J by 1 base, and 4 bases separated the two germline ends. This CDR3 has 13 amino acids. The germline V gene has CDR1 LNHDA and CDR2 SQIVND (reference sequence).